This entry lists 10 T cell receptor beta chains sequenced from one sample in a study of blood T cell repertoires in COVID-19 (dated by TCRdb to the early 2020s). Receptors were amplified or captured by the immunoSEQ multiplex PCR assay. This immuneACCESS table, as held by TCRdb, lists in-frame sequences with V and J called but not all clones. Of the missing ones, under half trace to an unresolved V gene in checked studies; the others have no known cause. This sample holds roughly 91,000 clones; 84% were observed only once. Approximately 2% of the sample comes from the top ten. The sample consisted of peripheral blood. The receptors originated from a man aged 70 or older with active or convalescent COVID-19.

V usage is TRBV12-3 or TRBV12-4 and J usage is TRBJ2-2; D ambiguous. The length of the CDR3 is 12 residues. V was trimmed by 1 base and J by 8 bases, leaving 5 bases between them. DNA for the CDR3: TGTGCCAGCAGTTTAGGGAGTGGGGAGCTGTTTTTT. It encodes CASSLGSGELFF.

CDR3 in amino acids: CASSSGLAGGTDTQYF. The CDR3 nucleotides are TGTGCCAGCAGTTCGGGACTAGCGGGGGGGACAGATACGCAGTATTTT. This chain connects TRBV27 to TRBJ2-3; the match to TRBD2 covers 16 bases. V was pared by 4 bases and J by 3 bases, with 1 base of the junction left unmatched. Germline loops: CDR1 MNHEY, CDR2 SMNVEV (reference sequence). This CDR3 is built from 16 residues.

V usage is TRBV29-1 and J usage is TRBJ1-1, with D perhaps TRBD1 (6 bases). Germline V gene sequence: CDR1 SQVTM, CDR2 ANQGSEA. There are 14 residues in the CDR3. Trimming cost V 5 bases and J 3 bases, with 16 bases left between them. This chain's CDR3 is CSVRTVSRYTEAFF. In nucleotides, the CDR3 is TGCAGCGTTCGGACAGTTTCGAGGTACACTGAAGCTTTCTTT.

The genes are TRBV30 and TRBJ1-2; tentatively, D is TRBD1 (6 bases). V was trimmed by 3 bases and J by 4 bases, leaving 12 bases between them. Germline assignment: CDR1 GTSNPN and CDR2 SVGIG (reference sequence). The CDR3 is 13 amino acids. Here the CDR3 DNA reads TGTGCCTGGAGCGCAGGGGACCCCTATGGCTACACCTTC. Protein sequence: CAWSAGDPYGYTF. Full variable domain (missing parts from reference TRBV30 and TRBJ1-2): SQTIHQWPATLVQPVGSPLSLECTVEGTSNPNLYWYRQAAGRGLQLLFYSVGIGQISSEVPQNLSASRPQDRQFILSSKKLLLSDSGFYLCAWSAGDPYGYTFGSGTRLTVV.

The V gene is TRBV5-1, the J gene TRBJ1-5, with TRBD1 as a possible D gene (5 bases). There are 15 residues in the CDR3. V was clipped by 2 bases and J by 0 bases, with 9 bases between them. Germline CDR1 SGHRS, CDR2 YFSETQ. The CDR3 DNA reads TGCGCCAGCAGCTTATGGGGGGATAGCAATCAGCCCCAGCATTTT. Translation: CASSLWGDSNQPQHF.

This clone was counted once. The V call is TRBV5-1, the J call TRBJ1-3; unclear D gene. Deletions cut 0 bases from V and 0 bases from J, with 10 bases between. The CDR3 spans 16 residues. Germline V gene sequence: CDR1 SGHRS, CDR2 YFSETQ. CDR3 residues: CASSLVAGLSGNTIYF. For the CDR3, the DNA is TGCGCCAGCAGCTTGGTTGCGGGTCTCTCTGGAAACACCATATATTTT.

This chain links TRBV20-1 with TRBJ2-1; weak D call: TRBD2 (5 bases). The V end lost 3 bases, the J end lost 7 bases, and 22 bases lay between the germline ends. Germline lookup yields CDR1 DFQATT and CDR2 SNEGSKA (reference sequence). The CDR3 runs to 16 residues. This chain's CDR3 is CSASAQEGNWRNEQFF. Written as DNA, the CDR3 is TGCAGTGCTAGTGCCCAAGAAGGGAACTGGAGGAATGAGCAGTTCTTC.

V is TRBV14 and J is TRBJ2-1; 12 bases align to TRBD1. V was clipped by 2 bases and J by 7 bases; unmatched bases: 9. The CDR3 spans 17 residues. Germline lookup yields CDR1 SGHDN and CDR2 FVKESK. The chain's CDR3 is CASSQLPGQGALNEQFF. CDR3 DNA: TGTGCCAGCAGCCAACTACCGGGACAGGGGGCGCTGAATGAGCAGTTCTTC.

This chain joins TRBV2 and TRBJ1-5; 7 bases are a match to TRBD1. Germline-derived CDR1 and CDR2 are SNHLY and FYNNEI. The CDR3 covers 16 residues. V trimming: 2 bases; J trimming: 3 bases; junction bases outside the gene matches: 7. The DNA for the CDR3 is TGTGCCAGCAGTGAATTTCGGACAGGACTCAATCAGCCCCAGCATTTT. This encodes CASSEFRTGLNQPQHF.

This clone was seen once. V gene TRBV19 combines with J gene TRBJ1-4; tentative D call: TRBD1 (5 bases). Germline CDR1 is LNHDA and CDR2 is SQIVND (reference sequence). CDR3 size: 16 residues. The ends were cut back, 3 bases at V and 10 bases at J, with 21 bases in the middle. The CDR3 DNA is TGTGCCAGTAGTATTGGTGCAGGGAGGGTCGGTGGAAAACTGTTTTTT. Protein product: CASSIGAGRVGGKLFF.